A single T cell receptor beta chain is shown here with its context. As yet, its antigen is unknown. The data belong to a study of shared clonotypes between healthy human individuals. Study-wide findings and caveats: Several donors showed sharing of about 4.7% of naive CD4 clonotypes.

Per the original data handling: For the immunoSEQ data, sequences were junction-only without quality scores, so filtering differed. Clones were sequenced by immunoSEQ multiplex PCR, and TCRdb holds only the in-frame ones, with some missing. V and J calls and clone size follow that table, whereas D and trimming were derived from the DNA. The sample shows some 1.1 million clones, approximately 80% of them seen only once. This TCR was sampled from a man aged 18 to 29 in good health. Some clones in this sample may be carry-over from other donors' samples. The sequenced sample was memory CD4+ T cells from PBMCs. The sample's subset: CD45RA-negative fraction.

The CDR3 is CASRSGTRLYEQYF. In DNA, the CDR3 is TGTGCCAGCAGGTCCGGGACTAGGCTTTACGAGCAGTACTTC. The rearrangement joins TRBV28 to TRBJ2-7; 8 positions agree with TRBD2. Germline CDR1 is MDHEN and CDR2 is SYDVKM. The V gene end was trimmed by 6 bases and the J gene end by 4 bases; junction bases not matched to a gene: 8. The CDR3 length is 14 residues.